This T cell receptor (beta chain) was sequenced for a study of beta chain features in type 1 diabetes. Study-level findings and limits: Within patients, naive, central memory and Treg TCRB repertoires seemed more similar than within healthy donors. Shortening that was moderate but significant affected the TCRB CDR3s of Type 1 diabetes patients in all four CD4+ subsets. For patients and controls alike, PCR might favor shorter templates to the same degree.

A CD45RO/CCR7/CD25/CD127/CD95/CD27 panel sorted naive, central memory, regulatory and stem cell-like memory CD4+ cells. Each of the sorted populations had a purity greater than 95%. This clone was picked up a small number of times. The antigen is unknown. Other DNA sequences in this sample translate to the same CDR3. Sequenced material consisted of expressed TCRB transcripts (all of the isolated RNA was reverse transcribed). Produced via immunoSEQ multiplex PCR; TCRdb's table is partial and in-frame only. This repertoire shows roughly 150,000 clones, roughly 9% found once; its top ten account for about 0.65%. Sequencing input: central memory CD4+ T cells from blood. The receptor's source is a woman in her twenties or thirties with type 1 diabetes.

The CDR3 DNA is TGTGCCAGTAGTATTGGACTAGCGGATGAGCAGTTCTTC. Encoded protein: CASSIGLADEQFF. This chain links TRBV19 with TRBJ2-1; 10 nucleotides line up with TRBD2. This CDR3 is 13 amino acids long. The junction had 1 base not matched to a gene; V was cut back by 3 bases and J by 8 bases. The germline V gene has CDR1 LNHDA and CDR2 SQIVND (reference sequence).